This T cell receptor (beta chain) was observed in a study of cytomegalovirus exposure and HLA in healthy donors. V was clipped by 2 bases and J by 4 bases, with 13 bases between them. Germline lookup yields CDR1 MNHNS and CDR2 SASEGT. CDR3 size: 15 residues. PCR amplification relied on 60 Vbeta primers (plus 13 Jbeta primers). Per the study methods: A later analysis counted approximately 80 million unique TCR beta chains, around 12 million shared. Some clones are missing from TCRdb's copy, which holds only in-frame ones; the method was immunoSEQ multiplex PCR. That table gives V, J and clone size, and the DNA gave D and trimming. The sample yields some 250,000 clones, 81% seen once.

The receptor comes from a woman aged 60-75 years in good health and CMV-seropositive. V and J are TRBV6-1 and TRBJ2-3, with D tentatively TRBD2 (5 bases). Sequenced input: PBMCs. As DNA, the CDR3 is TGTGCCAGCAGTGAACGGCGGGCAGCTTCAGATACGCAGTATTTT. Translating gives CASSERRAASDTQYF.